These T cell receptor beta chains were read from a single sample in a study of a mutant IDH1 vaccine in newly diagnosed glioma. Their target antigens are unknown. TCRdb's copy holds only in-frame clones and misses some; the assay was immunoSEQ multiplex PCR. Of around 31,000 clones listed, roughly 78% are singletons. The sample consisted of PBMCs, taken from a glioma patient whose treatment included an IDH1 peptide vaccine. These receptor sequences come from a woman between 40 and 50 years old with glioma. Each CDR3 is given with its conserved first and last residue.

TRBV5-6	TRBJ2-1	CASSGTGAYNEQFF
TRBV5-8	TRBJ1-3	CASSLQEGSSGNTIYF
TRBV9	TRBJ2-5	CASSVGISLAGEETQYF
TRBV30	TRBJ2-5	CAWKPSGETQYF
TRBV6-1	TRBJ1-6	CASSGGKVNSPLHF
TRBV13	TRBJ2-1	CASSSQGWGQGVPYNEQFF
TRBV2	TRBJ2-3	CASSAGTINTDTQYF
TRBV2	TRBJ2-1	CASSEDGQGEQFF
TRBV25-1	TRBJ2-5	CASTEWGEDQETQYF
TRBV6-1	TRBJ2-5	CASSELQVIRETQYF
TRBV7-9	TRBJ1-1	CASSSRRVTEAFF
TRBV5-4	TRBJ1-2	CASSLVQGAYGYTF
TRBV30	TRBJ1-5	CAWSRTQGPQHF
TRBV30	TRBJ1-3	CAWSVRNTIYF
TRBV7-3	TRBJ2-1	CASSLGTEQFF
TRBV5-1	TRBJ1-2	CASSLVVGQVDGYTF